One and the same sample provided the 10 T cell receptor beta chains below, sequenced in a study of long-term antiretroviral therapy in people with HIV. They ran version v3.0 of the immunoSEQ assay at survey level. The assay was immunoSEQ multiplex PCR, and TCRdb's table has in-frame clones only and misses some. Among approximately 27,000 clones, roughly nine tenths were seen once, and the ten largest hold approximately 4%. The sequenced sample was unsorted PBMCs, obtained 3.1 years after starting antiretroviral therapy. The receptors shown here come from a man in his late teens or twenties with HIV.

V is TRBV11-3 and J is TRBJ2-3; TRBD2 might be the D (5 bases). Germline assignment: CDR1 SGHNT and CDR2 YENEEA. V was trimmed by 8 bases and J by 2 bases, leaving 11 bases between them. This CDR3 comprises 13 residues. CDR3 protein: CASFGLLTDTQYF. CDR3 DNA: TGTGCCAGCTTCGGACTTCTCACAGATACGCAGTATTTT.

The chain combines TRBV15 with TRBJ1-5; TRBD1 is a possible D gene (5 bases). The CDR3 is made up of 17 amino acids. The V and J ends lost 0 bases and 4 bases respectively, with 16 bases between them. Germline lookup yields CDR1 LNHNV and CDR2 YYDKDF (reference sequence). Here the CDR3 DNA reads TGTGCCACCAGCAGAGAACGCGCAGGGCAGGCTAATCAGCCCCAGCATTTT. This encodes CATSRERAGQANQPQHF.

Here the CDR3 reads CASSYADTQYF. The DNA for the CDR3 is TGTGCCAGCAGTTACGCAGATACGCAGTATTTT. The chain has TRBV6-6 and TRBJ2-3; D is uncertain. Trimming stripped 2 bases from V and 4 bases from J, with 1 base between. The germline CDR1 and CDR2 sequences are MNHNY and SVGAGI (reference sequence). The CDR3 is 11 residues long.

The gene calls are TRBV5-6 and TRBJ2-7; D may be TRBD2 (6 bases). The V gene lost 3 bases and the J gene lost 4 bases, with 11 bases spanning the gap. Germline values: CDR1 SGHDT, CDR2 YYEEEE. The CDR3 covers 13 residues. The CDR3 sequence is CASSWQEGYEQYF. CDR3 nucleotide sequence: TGTGCCAGCAGCTGGCAGGAGGGTTACGAGCAGTACTTC.

The CDR3 coding sequence is TGTGCCAGCAGCTTAGCAGCGTACTACGAGCAGTACTTC. Residues: CASSLAAYYEQYF. V gene TRBV7-6 combines with J gene TRBJ2-7; D is unresolved. The V and J ends lost 0 bases and 3 bases respectively, with 6 bases between them. Germline-derived CDR1 and CDR2 are SGHVS and FNYEAQ. The CDR3 consists of 13 residues.

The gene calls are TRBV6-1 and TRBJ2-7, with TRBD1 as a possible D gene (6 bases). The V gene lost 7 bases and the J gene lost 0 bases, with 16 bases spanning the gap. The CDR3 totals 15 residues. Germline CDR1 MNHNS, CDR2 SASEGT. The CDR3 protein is CASNDHLGGSYEQYF. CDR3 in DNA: TGTGCCAGCAACGACCATCTAGGGGGCTCCTACGAGCAGTACTTC.

CDR3 protein: CASGAGGELFF. CDR3 DNA sequence: TGCGCCAGCGGGGCGGGGGGGGAGCTGTTTTTT. The chain uses TRBV23-1 and TRBJ2-2, with TRBD2 as a possible D gene (6 bases). TRBV23-1 is filed as an ORF, its function uncertain. Trimming pared 8 bases from V and 8 bases from J, leaving 9 bases between. The length of the CDR3 is 11 residues.

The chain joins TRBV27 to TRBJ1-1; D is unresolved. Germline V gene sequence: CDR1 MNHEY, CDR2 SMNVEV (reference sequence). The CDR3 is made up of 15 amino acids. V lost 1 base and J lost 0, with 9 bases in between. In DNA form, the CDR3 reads TGTGCCAGCAGTTTATGGCGGGGTTTGAACACTGAAGCTTTCTTT. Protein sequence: CASSLWRGLNTEAFF.

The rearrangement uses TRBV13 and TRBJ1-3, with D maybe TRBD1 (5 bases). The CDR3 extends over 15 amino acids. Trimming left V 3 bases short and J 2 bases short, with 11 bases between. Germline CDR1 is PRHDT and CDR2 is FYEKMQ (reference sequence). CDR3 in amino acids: CASSLRGTAGNTIYF. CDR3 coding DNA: TGTGCCAGCAGCTTGAGGGGAACGGCTGGAAACACCATATATTTT.

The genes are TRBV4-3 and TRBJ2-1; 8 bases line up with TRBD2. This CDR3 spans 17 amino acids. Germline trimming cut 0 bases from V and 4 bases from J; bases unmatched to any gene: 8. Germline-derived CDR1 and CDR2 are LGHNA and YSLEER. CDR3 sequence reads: CASSQDPGLERYNEQFF. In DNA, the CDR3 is TGCGCCAGCAGCCAAGATCCGGGACTAGAAAGATACAATGAGCAGTTCTTC.